The 29 T cell receptor beta chains below come from one sample, sequenced in a study of shared T cell receptors in the human thymus (dated by TCRdb to the early 2020s). Library preparation used the immunoSEQ multiplex PCR assay. Entries here come from immuneACCESS through TCRdb and include only in-frame sequences with V and J called. Some clones fail to appear in such tables; in the studies checked, an unresolved V gene covers under half of the shortfall, and the cause of the remainder is unknown. This sample holds approximately 660,000 clones; 70% to 90% were observed only once. The ten most abundant clones make up around 0.01% of the sample. The same data also contributed to another study, on human thymus T cells.

The sequenced sample consisted of thymocytes. Receptor source: a boy under two years old with a congenital heart defect. Donor details come from another sample of the same person, matched by shared clones.

The V and J genes are TRBV6-5 and TRBJ2-2, with D perhaps TRBD2 (6 bases). V lost 0 bases, J lost 4 bases, and 12 bases lay in between. Per germline, CDR1 MNHEY and CDR2 SVGAGI. This CDR3 has 16 residues. The CDR3 loop is CASSYSLPGGTGELFF. For the CDR3, the DNA is TGTGCCAGCAGTTACTCCCTTCCCGGGGGCACCGGGGAGCTGTTTTTT.

This chain's CDR3 is CASRGSEQFF. CDR3 nucleotides: TGTGCCAGCAGGGGGAGTGAGCAGTTCTTC. The chain has TRBV11-2 and TRBJ2-1; TRBD2 might be the D (5 bases). CDR1 and CDR2 (germline): SGHAT, FQNNGV. This CDR3 region has 10 residues. Trimming shortened V by 6 bases and J by 9 bases, and 6 bases separated the two germline ends.

The rearrangement joins TRBV4-2 to TRBJ2-7; TRBD2 matches 15 bases. The CDR3 length is 16 residues. Germline V gives CDR1 LGHNA, CDR2 YNFKEQ. V gave up 1 base and J gave up 3 bases; unmatched junction bases: 1. CDR3 DNA sequence: TGTGCCAGCAGCCAAGGGGGACTAGCGGGAGGCTACGAGCAGTACTTC. Amino acid sequence: CASSQGGLAGGYEQYF.

The genes are TRBV5-6 and TRBJ1-3; D uncertain. With 6 bases removed from V and 0 bases from J, the gap between germline ends came to 13 bases. There are 15 residues in the CDR3. CDR1 and CDR2 from the germline V gene are SGHDT and YYEEEE. The CDR3 DNA reads as TGTGCCAGCACCCTGACCAGGTTCTCTGGAAACACCATATATTTT. Its translation is CASTLTRFSGNTIYF. The full variable domain, rest sourced from reference TRBV5-6 and TRBJ1-3, is DAGVTQSPTHLIKTRGQQVTLRCSPKSGHDTVSWYQQALGQGPQFIFQYYEEEERQRGNFPDRFSGHQFPNYSSELNVNALLLGDSALYLCASTLTRFSGNTIYFGEGSWLTVV.

Here the CDR3 DNA reads TGTGCCAGCAGCTTAGGAGGTGGAAACACCATATATTTT. Translating gives CASSLGGGNTIYF. The chain carries TRBV11-2 and TRBJ1-3; unclear D gene. Germline lookup yields CDR1 SGHAT and CDR2 FQNNGV. The CDR3 contains 13 residues. V gave up 1 base and J gave up 3 bases, with 4 bases separating them.

The rearrangement joins TRBV30 to TRBJ1-3, with D unresolved. In germline, CDR1 is GTSNPN, CDR2 SVGIG (reference sequence). CDR3 size: 14 residues. Trimming removed 6 bases from V and 0 bases from J, with 12 bases in between. Here the CDR3 DNA reads TGTGCCTGCCCCGACCGGGACTCTGGAAACACCATATATTTT. This translates into CACPDRDSGNTIYF.

The chain uses TRBV10-1 and TRBJ1-1, with D possibly matching TRBD1 (5 bases). The germline V gene encodes CDR1 WNHNN and CDR2 SYGVQD (reference sequence). V lost 4 bases and J 4 bases, leaving 10 bases between the germline ends. This CDR3 comprises 13 residues. In DNA, the CDR3 is TGCGCCAGCAGTGGACCAGGGCCCACTGAAGCTTTCTTT. This encodes CASSGPGPTEAFF.

This chain uses TRBV28 with TRBJ1-5; D is perhaps TRBD1 (5 bases). With 5 bases removed from V and 5 bases from J, the gap between germline ends came to 16 bases. CDR3 size: 15 residues. CDR1 is MDHEN and CDR2 is SYDVKM in the germline V gene. The CDR3 is CASSTKSGVHQPQHF. As DNA, the CDR3 is TGTGCCAGCAGTACGAAGTCGGGGGTGCATCAGCCCCAGCATTTT.

V and J are TRBV5-1 and TRBJ1-6, with D possibly TRBD1 on 5 matching bases. Germline V gene data show CDR1 as SGHRS and CDR2 as YFSETQ. Deletions cut 0 bases from V and 10 bases from J, with 14 bases between. The CDR3 is made up of 15 amino acids. CDR3 DNA sequence: TGCGCCAGCAGCTTGGCCCGGCAGGGTGACTCACCCCTCCACTTT. This gives the protein CASSLARQGDSPLHF.

This rearrangement joins TRBV21-1 to TRBJ1-4; the table calls TRBD1, which could not be checked here. TRBV21-1 is annotated as a pseudogene. There are 15 residues in the CDR3. The CDR3 region is CAFRKGGQTNEKLFF. The CDR3 bases are TGTGCCTTTCGAAAGGGGGGACAGACTAATGAAAAACTGTTTTTT.

This chain connects TRBV6-5 to TRBJ2-2; D possibly corresponds to TRBD1 (5 bases). The CDR3 length is 11 residues. The ends were cut back, 9 bases at V and 5 bases at J, with 7 bases in the middle. Germline CDR1 and CDR2: MNHEY and SVGAGI. CDR3 amino acids: CASRGTGELFF. The CDR3 nucleotides read TGTGCCAGTAGGGGTACCGGGGAGCTGTTTTTT.

CDR3 loop: CASSQSWLAGGYGDTQYF. The CDR3 DNA reads as TGTGCCAGCAGTCAATCGTGGCTAGCGGGAGGATATGGAGATACGCAGTATTTT. The chain joins TRBV27 to TRBJ2-3; TRBD2 matches at 11 bases. J gave up 5 bases and V 5 bases, and 15 bases lay outside the gene matches. Germline V gene data show CDR1 as MNHEY and CDR2 as SMNVEV (reference sequence). The CDR3 spans 18 residues.

This sequence joins TRBV10-2 and TRBJ2-1, with D perhaps TRBD2 (5 bases). V was pared by 0 bases and J by 3 bases, with 9 bases between. Germline lookup yields CDR1 WSHSY and CDR2 SAAADI. This CDR3 has 15 residues. CDR3 protein: CASSESRRDYNEQFF. CDR3 coding DNA: TGCGCCAGCAGTGAGTCGAGACGGGACTACAATGAGCAGTTCTTC.

This chain connects TRBV5-8 to TRBJ2-2; 11 bases line up with TRBD2. The CDR3 consists of 16 residues. Unmatched junction bases numbered 2, after V lost 0 bases and J lost 4 bases. The germline CDR1 and CDR2 sequences are SGHTS and YDEGEE. The CDR3 coding sequence is TGTGCCAGCAGCTTGGCACTAGCGGGAGTCACCGGGGAGCTGTTTTTT. The encoded protein is CASSLALAGVTGELFF.

The chain has TRBV5-1 and TRBJ2-7; the D gene is possibly TRBD1 (6 bases). CDR3 length: 13 residues. Trimming shortened V by 4 bases and J by 3 bases, and 11 bases separated the two germline ends. Germline V CDR1 and CDR2: SGHRS, YFSETQ. The CDR3 coding sequence is TGCGCCAGCAGCCGTAACAGGGACTACGAGCAGTACTTC. Amino acid sequence: CASSRNRDYEQYF.

The sample holds one count of this clone. The chain has TRBV6-5 and TRBJ2-1, with 8 bases identical to TRBD2. Trimming took 4 bases from V and 8 from J; bases not matched to a gene: 10. Germline CDR1 is MNHEY and CDR2 is SVGAGI. This CDR3 is 15 amino acids long. CDR3 DNA: TGTGCCAGCAGTTCCGGGGCGGGAGGTATAGATGAGCAGTTCTTC. Translation: CASSSGAGGIDEQFF.

This rearrangement joins TRBV7-3 to TRBJ1-3; 7 bases match TRBD1. Germline values: CDR1 SGHTA, CDR2 FQGTGA. The CDR3 is 16 residues long. Trimming at V came to 5 bases and at J to 4 bases, leaving 11 bases not matched to a gene. CDR3 sequence: CASSRGQGEPGNTIYF. CDR3 DNA sequence: TGTGCCAGCAGCCGCGGTCAGGGGGAACCAGGAAACACCATATATTTT.

V and J are TRBV11-3 and TRBJ2-7, with D unresolved. Germline-derived CDR1 and CDR2 are SGHNT and YENEEA. The V end lost 5 bases, the J end lost 5 bases, and 7 bases lay between the germline ends. This CDR3 spans 11 amino acids. The CDR3 loop is CASSELHEQYF. The DNA of the CDR3 is TGTGCCAGCAGCGAGCTCCACGAGCAGTACTTC.

The chain is built from TRBV27 and TRBJ2-1; D is possibly TRBD1 (6 bases). The V gene's germline CDR1 is MNHEY and CDR2 SMNVEV (reference sequence). Trimming removed 3 bases from V and 7 bases from J, with 10 bases in between. The CDR3 is 13 amino acids. CDR3 in amino acids: CASSFGQLNEQFF. The CDR3 DNA reads as TGTGCCAGCAGTTTTGGACAGTTGAATGAGCAGTTCTTC.

This clone was observed once. The gene calls are TRBV4-1 and TRBJ2-7; TRBD2 matches at 11 bases. The CDR3 has 20 residues. Trimming took 0 bases from V and 3 from J; bases not matched to a gene: 16. The germline V gene has CDR1 MGHRA and CDR2 YSYEKL. The CDR3 spells CASSQDEWTSGFDKGYEQYF. CDR3 nucleotides: TGCGCCAGCAGCCAAGATGAATGGACTAGCGGGTTCGATAAGGGCTACGAGCAGTACTTC.

This sequence joins TRBV7-2 and TRBJ1-5; D remains unclear. The V end lost 2 bases, the J end lost 3 bases, and 17 bases lay between the germline ends. Germline V gene data show CDR1 as SGHTA and CDR2 as FQGNSA. CDR3 size: 17 residues. The CDR3 coding sequence is TGTGCCAGCAGCTTAAACCAAGCAGCGAGGGACAATCAGCCCCAGCATTTT. Amino acid sequence: CASSLNQAARDNQPQHF.

The J gene is TRBJ1-5, the V gene TRBV7-2, with a tentative D call TRBD1 (5 bases). The germline V gene encodes CDR1 SGHTA and CDR2 FQGNSA. V lost 5 bases, J lost 3 bases, and 8 bases lay in between. The CDR3 covers 13 residues. This chain's CDR3 is CASSGGVNQPQHF. The CDR3 nucleotides are TGTGCCAGCAGCGGGGGGGTCAATCAGCCCCAGCATTTT.

This clone came up once. The V call is TRBV20-1, the J call TRBJ1-1, with D uncertain. Germline assignment: CDR1 DFQATT and CDR2 SNEGSKA (reference sequence). There are 11 residues in the CDR3. Trimming removed 3 bases from V and 6 bases from J, with 8 bases in between. The CDR3 bases are TGCAGTGCTAGGTCCGGGGCTGAAGCTTTCTTT. Its translation is CSARSGAEAFF.

The chain has TRBV25-1 and TRBJ2-6, with D possibly being TRBD2 (6 bases). Between the trimmed V and J ends, which lost 10 bases and 3 bases, there was a span of 16 bases. The CDR3 is 15 residues long. Germline-derived CDR1 and CDR2 are MGHDK and SYGVNS. In DNA, the CDR3 is TGTGCCACCCTCTGGAGGGTTGGTGGGGCCAACGTCCTGACTTTC. Its translation is CATLWRVGGANVLTF.

The J gene is TRBJ1-1, the V gene TRBV4-2; weak D call: TRBD1 (6 bases). From germline, CDR1 is LGHNA and CDR2 YNFKEQ. CDR3 length: 19 residues. V shed 0 bases and J shed 1 base, with 21 bases lying between them. CDR3 sequence reads: CASSQDTPRAPRGNTEAFF. The CDR3 nucleotides are TGTGCCAGCAGCCAAGATACGCCACGGGCTCCCAGGGGGAACACTGAAGCTTTCTTT.

The chain links TRBV2 to TRBJ2-7; D perhaps matches TRBD1 (6 bases). The CDR3 length is 13 residues. V was cut by 7 bases and J by 0 bases, with 10 bases left in between. Germline V gene data show CDR1 as SNHLY and CDR2 as FYNNEI. The CDR3 DNA reads as TGTGCCAGCACCCGCAGGGGCTCCTACGAGCAGTACTTC. Its translation: CASTRRGSYEQYF. Looking up the rest from reference TRBV2 and TRBJ2-7 gives the full variable domain: EPEVTQTPSHQVTQMGQEVILRCVPISNHLYFYWYRQILGQKVEFLVSFYNNEISEKSEIFDDQFSVERPDGSNFTLKIRSTKLEDSAMYFCASTRRGSYEQYFGPGTRLTVT.

The chain has TRBV6-5 and TRBJ2-2; 7 bases fit TRBD2. The CDR3 consists of 13 residues. J was trimmed by 6 bases and V by 6 bases; bases with no gene match: 4. Germline CDR1 is MNHEY and CDR2 is SVGAGI. CDR3 region: CASSLRGAGELFF. The CDR3 DNA reads TGTGCCAGCAGCCTCCGGGGGGCCGGGGAGCTGTTTTTT.

The chain is built from TRBV5-1 and TRBJ2-5; TRBD1 agrees at 7 bases. Germline CDR1 and CDR2: SGHRS and YFSETQ. This CDR3 has 15 residues. The V segment lost 4 bases and the J segment 5 bases; nucleotides outside the gene matches: 11. The CDR3 reads CASSGQQGSVETQYF. As DNA, the CDR3 is TGCGCCAGCAGCGGACAACAGGGGTCGGTGGAGACCCAGTACTTC. Drawing the rest from reference TRBV5-1 and TRBJ2-5, the complete variable domain is KAGVTQTPRYLIKTRGQQVTLSCSPISGHRSVSWYQQTPGQGLQFLFEYFSETQRNKGNFPGRFSGRQFSNSRSEMNVSTLELGDSALYLCASSGQQGSVETQYFGPGTRLLVL.

The chain is built from TRBV27 and TRBJ2-1; 10 bases map to TRBD1. Germline V gene sequence: CDR1 MNHEY, CDR2 SMNVEV (reference sequence). The CDR3 runs to 14 residues. The ends lost 4 bases at V and 6 bases at J; junction bases unmatched: 3. In DNA form, the CDR3 reads TGTGCCAGCAGTTCCCGACAGGGGGCCAATGAGCAGTTCTTC. It yields the protein CASSSRQGANEQFF.